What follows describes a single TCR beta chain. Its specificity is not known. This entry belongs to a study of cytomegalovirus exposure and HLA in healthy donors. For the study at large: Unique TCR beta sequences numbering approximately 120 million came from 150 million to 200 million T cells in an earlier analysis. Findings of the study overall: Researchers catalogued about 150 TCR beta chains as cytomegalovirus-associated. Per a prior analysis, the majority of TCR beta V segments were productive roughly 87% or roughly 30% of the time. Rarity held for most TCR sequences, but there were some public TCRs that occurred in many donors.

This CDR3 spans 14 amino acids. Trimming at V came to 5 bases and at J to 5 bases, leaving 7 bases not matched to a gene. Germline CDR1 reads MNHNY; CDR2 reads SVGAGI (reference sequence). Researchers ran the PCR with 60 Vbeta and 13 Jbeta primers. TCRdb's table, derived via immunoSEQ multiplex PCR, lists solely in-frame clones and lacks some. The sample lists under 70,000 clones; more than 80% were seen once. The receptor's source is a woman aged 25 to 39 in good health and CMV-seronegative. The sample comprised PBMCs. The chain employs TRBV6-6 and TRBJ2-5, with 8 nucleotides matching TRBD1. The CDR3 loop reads CASSPGGLVETQYF. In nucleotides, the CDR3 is TGTGCCAGCAGTCCAGGGGGCCTAGTGGAGACCCAGTACTTC.